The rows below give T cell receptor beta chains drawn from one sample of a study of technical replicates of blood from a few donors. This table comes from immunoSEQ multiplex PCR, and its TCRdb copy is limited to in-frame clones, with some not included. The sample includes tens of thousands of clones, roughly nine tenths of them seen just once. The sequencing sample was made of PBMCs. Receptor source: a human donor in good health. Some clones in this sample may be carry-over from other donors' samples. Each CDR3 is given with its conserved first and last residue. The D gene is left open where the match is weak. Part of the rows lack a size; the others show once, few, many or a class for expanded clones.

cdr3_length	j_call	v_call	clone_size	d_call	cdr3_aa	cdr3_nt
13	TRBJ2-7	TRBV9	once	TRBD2	CASGSGRAGEQYF	TGTGCCAGCGGGAGCGGGAGGGCCGGGGAGCAGTACTTC
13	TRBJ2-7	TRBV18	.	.	CASSRPTSYEQYF	TGTGCCAGCTCCCGCCCTACCTCCTACGAGCAGTACTTC
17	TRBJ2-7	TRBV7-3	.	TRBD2	CASSLTRPSGTIYEQYF	TGTGCCAGCAGCTTAACGAGGCCTAGCGGGACCATCTACGAGCAGTACTTC
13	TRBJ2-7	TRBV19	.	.	CARTDTGFHEQYF	TGTGCCAGGACCGACACAGGGTTCCATGAGCAGTACTTC
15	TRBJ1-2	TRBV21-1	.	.	CASSPRTGNNYGYTF	TGTGCCAGCAGCCCCCGGACGGGGAATAACTATGGCTACACCTTC
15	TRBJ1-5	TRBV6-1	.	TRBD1	CASSGGRQGGQPQHF	TGTGCCAGCAGTGGGGGGAGACAAGGGGGCCAGCCCCAGCATTTT
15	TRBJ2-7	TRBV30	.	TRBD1	CAWSITPGQGFEQYF	TGTGCCTGGAGTATAACACCGGGACAGGGGTTCGAGCAGTACTTC
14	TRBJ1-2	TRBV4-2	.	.	CASSQEGRNYGYTF	TGTGCCAGCAGCCAAGAAGGGAGGAACTATGGCTACACCTTC
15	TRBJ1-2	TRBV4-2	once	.	CASSQDQGTNYGYTF	TGTGCCAGCAGCCAAGATCAGGGAACTAACTATGGCTACACCTTC
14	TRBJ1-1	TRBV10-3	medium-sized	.	CAISEVTGNTEAFF	TGTGCCATCAGTGAGGTGACAGGCAACACTGAAGCTTTCTTT
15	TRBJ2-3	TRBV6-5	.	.	CASREGLLSTDTQYF	TGTGCCAGCAGAGAGGGACTCCTAAGCACAGATACGCAGTATTTT
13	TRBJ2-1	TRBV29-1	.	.	CSVAWSSYNEQFF	TGCAGCGTGGCGTGGAGCTCCTACAATGAGCAGTTCTTC
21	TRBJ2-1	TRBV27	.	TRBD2	CASSVSHRRGGRGKPNNEQFF	TGTGCCAGCAGTGTTAGCCATCGGCGGGGGGGCCGAGGTAAGCCTAACAATGAGCAGTTCTTC
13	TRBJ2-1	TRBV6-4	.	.	CASSPNSYNEQFF	TGTGCCAGCAGTCCTAACTCCTACAATGAGCAGTTCTTC
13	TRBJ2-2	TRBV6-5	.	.	CASSSDRIRELFF	TGTGCCAGCAGTTCCGACAGGATCAGGGAGCTGTTTTTT
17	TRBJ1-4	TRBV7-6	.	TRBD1	CASSLVGTGWGNEKLFF	TGTGCCAGCAGCTTAGTTGGGACAGGATGGGGTAATGAAAAACTGTTTTTT
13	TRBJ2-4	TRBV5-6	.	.	CASNPVQGNIQYF	TGTGCCAGTAACCCGGTGCAGGGAAACATTCAGTACTTC
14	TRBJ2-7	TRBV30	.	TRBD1	CAGGEGASLHEQYF	TGTGCCGGGGGTGAGGGGGCTAGTCTCCACGAGCAGTACTTC
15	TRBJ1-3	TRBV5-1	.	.	CASSLEGATGNTIYF	TGCGCCAGCAGCTTAGAAGGGGCAACTGGAAACACCATATATTTT
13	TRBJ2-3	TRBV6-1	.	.	CASSEAEFRSQYF	TGTGCCAGCAGTGAAGCGGAGTTTCGATCGCAGTATTTT
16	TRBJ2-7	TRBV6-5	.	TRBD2	CASSYSSGGGPYEQYF	TGTGCCAGCAGTTACTCTAGCGGGGGGGGGCCCTACGAGCAGTACTTC
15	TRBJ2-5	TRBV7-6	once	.	CASSSTAHRGETQYF	TGTGCCAGCAGCTCCACGGCCCATAGGGGAGAGACCCAGTACTTC
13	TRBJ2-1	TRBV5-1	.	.	CASSLGDKYEQFF	TGCGCCAGCAGCTTGGGAGACAAATATGAGCAGTTCTTC
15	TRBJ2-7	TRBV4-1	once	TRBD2	CASRNNPGLAGEQYF	TGCGCCAGCCGAAATAACCCGGGACTAGCGGGTGAGCAGTACTTC
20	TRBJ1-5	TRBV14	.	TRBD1	CASSQYLRDRGLNSNQPQHF	TGTGCCAGCAGCCAATACCTCCGGGACAGGGGGCTTAATAGCAATCAGCCCCAGCATTTT
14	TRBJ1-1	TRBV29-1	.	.	CSVAQTGRSTEAFF	TGCAGCGTTGCCCAGACAGGTAGAAGCACTGAAGCTTTCTTT
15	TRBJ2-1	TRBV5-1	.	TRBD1	CASSSGDRSYNEQFF	TGCGCCAGCAGCTCAGGGGACAGGTCCTACAATGAGCAGTTCTTC
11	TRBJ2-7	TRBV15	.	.	CATSSGYEQYF	TGTGCCACCAGTTCCGGTTACGAGCAGTACTTC
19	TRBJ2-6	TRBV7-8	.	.	CASSLAGYRVATGANVLTF	TGTGCCAGCAGCTTAGCCGGGTATCGGGTTGCAACTGGGGCCAACGTCCTGACTTTC
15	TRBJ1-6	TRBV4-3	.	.	CASRQTPNNNSPLHF	TGCGCCAGCCGACAGACGCCTAATAATAATTCACCCCTCCACTTT
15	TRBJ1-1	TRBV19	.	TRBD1	CASSIRPMETGEAFF	TGTGCCAGTAGTATTCGCCCCATGGAGACAGGGGAAGCTTTCTTT
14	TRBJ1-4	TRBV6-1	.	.	CASRAARINEKLFF	TGTGCCAGCAGGGCGGCACGGATTAATGAAAAACTGTTTTTT
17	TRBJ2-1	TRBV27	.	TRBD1	CASSLWGQGALDGEQFF	TGTGCCAGCAGTTTATGGGGACAGGGGGCGCTTGATGGTGAGCAGTTCTTC
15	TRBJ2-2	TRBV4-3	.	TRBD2	CASSQVETSSGELFF	TGCGCCAGCAGCCAAGTGGAGACTAGCTCGGGGGAGCTGTTTTTT
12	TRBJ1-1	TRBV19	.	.	CASDLRETEAFF	TGTGCCAGTGATTTACGGGAGACTGAAGCTTTCTTT
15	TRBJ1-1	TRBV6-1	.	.	CASSQSGHMNTEAFF	TGTGCCAGCAGCCAGTCGGGACACATGAACACTGAAGCTTTCTTT
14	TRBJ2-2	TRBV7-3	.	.	CASTQNANTGELFF	TGTGCCAGCACCCAGAACGCGAACACCGGGGAGCTGTTTTTT